This TCR beta chain is from a study of vaccination effects on CD4 cells after COVID-19 (dated by TCRdb to about 2022). About the study as a whole: Participants received two doses of either the BNT162b2 or the mRNA-1273 mRNA SARS-CoV-2 vaccine. SARS-CoV-2 spike-specific CD4+ TCR repertoires from before and after mRNA vaccination were compared in COVID-19 convalescent patients and in infection-naive vaccine recipients. The Oncomine TCR Beta short-read assay on an Illumina iSeq 100 was used to sequence cultures from other donors in the study. The full study included roughly 11 COVID-19 convalescent patients and a handful of SARS-CoV-2-naive healthy vaccine recipients. Beyond this particular receptor, the publication reports: Among healthy vaccine recipients, nearly all vaccine-induced clones were SARS-CoV-2 mono-reactive, and just 1 of 255 was cross-reactive with common cold coronaviruses. Marked clonal contraction was observed in both infection-induced and vaccine-induced clones at late post-vaccination timepoints, consistent with waning T cell responses. Only a small number of convalescent patients were included, and no early post-infection timepoints were available, which limited the study.

In the ViraFEST assay, PBMC were stimulated with viral peptide pools, and antigen-specific CD4+ T cell clonotypes were then identified by expansion using TCR sequencing. After around 11 days of culture, CD4+ T cells were isolated with the EasySep CD4+ T cell isolation kit. None of the healthy vaccine recipients had a prior SARS-CoV-2 infection, which was confirmed by nucleocapsid antibody tests that came back negative both before and after vaccination. About 2.1 million PBMC per well were cultured in IMDM with 5% human AB serum, 8.5 to 10 IU/ml IL-2 and gentamicin, plus 10 ug/ml peptides. Half of the culture medium was replaced with fresh IL-2-containing medium on days 3 and 7. Each peptide stimulation condition was cultured in triplicate wells unless otherwise noted. Using Ficoll-Paque Plus gradient centrifugation, PBMC were separated from whole blood and then either used fresh or cryopreserved at -140C. The overlapping peptide pools covered the spike proteins of SARS-CoV-2 and of the common cold coronaviruses HCoV-NL63, HCoV-OC43 and HCoV-229E. The QIAamp micro DNA kit was used to extract genomic DNA from the cultured CD4+ T cells.

The CDR3 runs 14 amino acids, cysteine and phenylalanine included. Just the 42-base CDR3 DNA is kept, in frame starting at base 1. V is cut by 1 base and J by 1 base, and the space between the germline ends is 7 bases. Taken from the germline V gene, the CDR1 and CDR2 loops are MNHNS and SASEGT. With regard to this clone: This receptor's antigen is unknown. The record has no base qualities; no much larger clone is one base away.

To prepare the library, the immunoSEQ multiplex PCR assay was applied. DNA from the cultured, isolated CD4+ T cells was subjected to TCR beta CDR3 sequencing. From the authors' description of their analysis: Non-productive TCR sequences were removed and reads were trimmed to the CDR3 region, keeping CDR3s of at least 7 amino acids. Antigen-specific clonotypes were identified with the MANAFEST web app by comparing expansion in peptide wells against reference cultures. For clones to be considered positive, expansion at FDR<0.05 versus reference and all other wells, an odds ratio above 5, and a frequency above 0.1% in two replicate wells were required. Clonotypes significantly expanded in SARS-CoV-2 spike wells and in at least one common cold coronavirus spike condition were defined as cross-reactive. CDR3 similarity was assessed by Levenshtein distance using the stringdist R package, and unrooted trees were constructed with ape in R 3.6.1. The table was pulled from immuneACCESS by TCRdb, which kept in-frame rearrangements only. Such tables lose some clones; where checked, under half of the loss comes from unresolved V genes, and the rest has no known cause. The V and J calls and the clone size are those of that table, but D and trimming were determined from the DNA. A total of 30,000 to 35,000 clones appear in this sample, more than 70% of them only once. Around 27% of the sample is taken by the ten largest.

Here the sequenced sample was CD4+ T cells from PBMCs cultured with HCoV-OC43 spike peptides, taken before COVID-19 vaccination. What the cell subset or site label conveys for this sample: HCoV-OC43 spike overlapping peptide pool stimulation. The TCR originated in a human donor who received a COVID-19 vaccine. The chain couples TRBV6-1 to TRBJ1-1, with no D gene named confidently. The CDR3 is CASSEDWRNTEAFF. The base sequence is TGTGCCAGCAGTGAAGATTGGAGGAACACTGAAGCTTTCTTT.